One and the same sample provided the 27 T cell receptor beta chains below, sequenced in a study of T-cell memory formation after mild COVID-19. TCRdb recomputed calls from the 5' RACE reads with MiXCR, one row per CDR3 protein. The sample holds under 550,000 distinct CDR3 sequences; approximately 18% are singletons and the top ten take about 22%. The sequenced material came from PBMCs or a T cell subset sorted from them (not recorded which). These receptors all come from a man between 18 and 35 years old who had mild COVID-19 (a few samples of this study predate the infection). Cell type and time point are not known.

This clonotype was detected only a few times. This rearrangement joins TRBV7-2 to TRBJ2-4; 7 positions match TRBD2. The CDR3 has 14 amino acids. Germline CDR1 reads SGHTA; CDR2 reads FQGNSA. The junction had 8 bases not matched to a gene; V was cut back by 5 bases and J by 7 bases. Here the CDR3 DNA reads TGTGCCAGCAGCCAGAGGACTAGACCGAACATTCAGTACTTC. It translates to CASSQRTRPNIQYF.

Regarding this clonotype: This may arise from a read error, as a much more abundant clone is one base away. This rearrangement joins TRBV5-1 to TRBJ2-5; D perhaps matches TRBD2 (6 bases). CDR1 SGHRS and CDR2 YFSETQ come from the germline V gene. This CDR3 is built from 14 residues. CDR3 loop: CASSFTGTQETKYF. The DNA of the CDR3 is TGCGCCAGCAGCTTCACCGGGACTCAAGAGACCAAGTACTTC.

This rearrangement joins TRBV28 to TRBJ1-2; the D is unclear. There are 16 residues in the CDR3. Trimming pared 4 bases from V and 8 bases from J, leaving 23 bases between. Germline CDR1 MDHEN, CDR2 SYDVKM. CDR3 bases: TGTGCCAGCAGTTCTCCACTTGGGTCCTCCGGTAGGGGCTACACCTTC. Protein: CASSSPLGSSGRGYTF.

The chain uses TRBV5-1 and TRBJ1-2, with 7 bases fitting TRBD1. V gave up 4 bases and J gave up 4 bases; unmatched junction bases: 7. The CDR3 extends over 14 amino acids. Germline V gene sequence: CDR1 SGHRS, CDR2 YFSETQ. The CDR3 DNA follows: TGCGCCAGCAGCGGGACAGAGGCCGGCTATGGCTACACCTTC. Translating gives CASSGTEAGYGYTF.

This clonotype appeared a few times. This rearrangement joins TRBV27 to TRBJ2-7; D may be TRBD2 (6 bases). V was pared by 8 bases and J by 1 base, with 24 bases between. The germline gives CDR1 MNHEY, CDR2 SMNVEV (reference sequence). The CDR3 has 17 residues. CDR3 loop: CASAKELWGGKSYEQYF. The CDR3 DNA sequence: TGTGCCAGCGCAAAGGAGTTGTGGGGAGGCAAGTCCTACGAGCAGTACTTC.

V and J are TRBV7-6 and TRBJ2-7, with a possible D match to TRBD2 (5 bases). The CDR3 consists of 13 residues. Germline V CDR1 and CDR2: SGHVS, FNYEAQ. Trimming took off 0 bases at V and 7 bases at J, with 10 bases between the two ends. The CDR3 DNA sequence: TGTGCCAGCAGCTTAGCGGTCCGGGATGAGCAGTACTTC. Its translation: CASSLAVRDEQYF.

The chain couples TRBV7-2 to TRBJ2-2; D is ambiguous. Per the germline V gene, CDR1 is SGHTA and CDR2 is FQGNSA. The CDR3 consists of 16 residues. Trimming stripped 5 bases from V and 0 bases from J, with 13 bases between. CDR3 protein: CASSPRLGANTGELFF. The CDR3 nucleotides read TGTGCCAGCAGCCCCCGCCTTGGGGCGAACACCGGGGAGCTGTTTTTT.

This clonotype appeared a few times. The rearrangement links TRBV10-3 to TRBJ2-3, with TRBD2 identical over 12 bases. Germline CDR1 reads ENHRY; CDR2 reads SYGVKD. Unmatched junction bases numbered 9, after V lost 2 bases and J lost 6 bases. The CDR3 has 17 residues. The CDR3 spells CAISEASSGGATDTQYF. Here the CDR3 DNA reads TGTGCCATCAGTGAGGCGTCTAGCGGGGGGGCAACGGATACGCAGTATTTT.

This clonotype was seen a handful of times. The rearrangement links TRBV5-1 to TRBJ1-1, with D tentatively TRBD1 (5 bases). V gave up 4 bases and J gave up 7 bases, with 17 bases separating them. This CDR3 comprises 14 residues. Germline-derived CDR1 and CDR2 are SGHRS and YFSETQ. In DNA form, the CDR3 reads TGCGCCAGCAGCCCGCGGGACTCAGGCGATGAAGCTTTCTTT. It codes for CASSPRDSGDEAFF.

This clonotype was seen more than once but under ten times. The chain combines TRBV15 with TRBJ2-7; 10 bases line up with TRBD1. The CDR3 length is 15 residues. Germline CDR1 reads LNHNV; CDR2 reads YYDKDF (reference sequence). The J segment lost 5 bases and the V segment lost 5 bases, leaving 9 bases of the junction unmatched. This CDR3 reads CATSVNRDRGHEQYF. The CDR3 DNA reads TGTGCCACCAGCGTGAACCGGGACAGGGGCCACGAGCAGTACTTC.

V gene TRBV15 combines with J gene TRBJ2-5, with TRBD2 as a possible D gene (6 bases). Looked up from germline, CDR1 is LNHNV and CDR2 is YYDKDF (reference sequence). The V end lost 3 bases, the J end lost 3 bases, and 14 bases lay between the germline ends. This CDR3 region has 15 residues. Here the CDR3 DNA reads TGTGCCACCAGCAGGCCCGGGGGAAGGAAAGAGACCCAGTACTTC. Its protein product is CATSRPGGRKETQYF.

This clonotype was counted a few times. This chain links TRBV9 with TRBJ2-5, with D perhaps matching TRBD1 or TRBD2 (6 bases each). Germline-derived CDR1 and CDR2 are SGDLS and YYNGEE. The CDR3 runs 14 residues. Deletions cut 7 bases from V and 2 bases from J, with 15 bases between. CDR3 sequence: CASSWGAGQETQYF. In nucleotides, the CDR3 is TGTGCCAGCTCCTGGGGGGCTGGGCAAGAGACCCAGTACTTC.

This clonotype was detected only a few times. The rearrangement uses TRBV7-9 and TRBJ1-1; no reliable D call. The CDR3 runs 15 residues. Trimming removed 4 bases at V and 0 bases at J, with 12 bases between. Germline CDR1 reads SEHNR; CDR2 reads FQNEAQ (reference sequence). The CDR3 DNA reads as TGTGCCAGCAGCTCCGTTCCCTTTGTGAACACTGAAGCTTTCTTT. Protein: CASSSVPFVNTEAFF.

The rearrangement joins TRBV12-3 or TRBV12-4 to TRBJ1-1; a weak D match, TRBD1 (5 bases). The CDR3 extends over 14 amino acids. Trimming removed 3 bases at V and 7 bases at J, with 15 bases between. This CDR3 reads CASSFRFGTGEAFF. The DNA of the CDR3 is TGTGCCAGCAGTTTCAGGTTTGGGACCGGTGAAGCTTTCTTT.

The rearrangement links TRBV4-1 to TRBJ2-2, with D unclear. The CDR3 runs 15 residues. The V end was cut by 5 bases, the J end by 4 bases, with 14 bases between. In germline, CDR1 is MGHRA, CDR2 YSYEKL. The CDR3 reads CASSFRAVSTGELFF. CDR3 coding DNA: TGCGCCAGCAGCTTTAGGGCTGTCAGCACCGGGGAGCTGTTTTTT.

The rearrangement links TRBV5-1 to TRBJ1-1, with 7 bases identical to TRBD1. Trimming removed 4 bases from V and 1 base from J; junction bases left unmatched: 7. The CDR3 covers 15 residues. Per the germline V gene, CDR1 is SGHRS and CDR2 is YFSETQ. The CDR3 here is CASSPLGTENTEAFF. CDR3 nucleotide sequence: TGCGCCAGCAGCCCACTTGGGACAGAGAACACTGAAGCTTTCTTT.

The V and J genes are TRBV5-1 and TRBJ1-2, with 7 bases identical to TRBD1. Trimming cost V 4 bases and J 7 bases; bases outside gene matches: 7. The CDR3 loop spans 13 amino acids. Per the germline V gene, CDR1 is SGHRS and CDR2 is YFSETQ. This CDR3 reads CASSPSAGGGYTF. The CDR3 nucleotides read TGCGCCAGCAGCCCCTCCGCAGGGGGTGGCTACACCTTC.

This clonotype was found once. The rearrangement uses TRBV10-3 and TRBJ1-5; 8 bases match TRBD1. CDR1 and CDR2 (germline): ENHRY, SYGVKD. V lost 3 bases and J lost 7; bases outside the gene matches: 5. The CDR3 is made up of 14 amino acids. The DNA of the CDR3 is TGTGCCATCAGTGATCAGGGGGCGGGGCAGCCCCAGCATTTT. As protein: CAISDQGAGQPQHF.

This clonotype was observed a handful of times. The chain uses TRBV20-1 and TRBJ2-1, with TRBD1 identical over 8 bases. V was clipped by 3 bases and J by 4 bases; unmatched bases: 5. The CDR3 has 14 amino acids. Germline CDR1 and CDR2: DFQATT and SNEGSKA (reference sequence). The CDR3 loop is CSASRQGSYNEQFF. CDR3 in DNA: TGCAGTGCTAGCAGACAGGGGAGTTACAATGAGCAGTTCTTC.

V and J are TRBV20-1 and TRBJ2-1, with 12 positions matching TRBD2. The CDR3 extends over 13 amino acids. Germline V CDR1 and CDR2: DFQATT, SNEGSKA (reference sequence). The V and J ends lost 4 bases and 12 bases, in that order; junction bases with no gene match: 7. CDR3 in DNA: TGCAGTGCTAAGGCTAGCGGGGGGGACGGGCAGTTCTTC. It encodes CSAKASGGDGQFF.

The gene calls are TRBV2 and TRBJ2-7; 8 bases fit TRBD1. The germline CDR1 and CDR2 sequences are SNHLY and FYNNEI. V shed 6 bases and J 0 bases; nucleotides not matched to a gene: 7. The CDR3 consists of 15 residues. The CDR3 loop is CASRDRGAPSYEQYV. CDR3 nucleotides: TGTGCCAGCAGAGACAGGGGCGCCCCCTCCTACGAGCAGTACGTC.

In this sample, this clonotype turned up many times. The chain carries TRBV4-3 and TRBJ2-3; 7 bases are shared with TRBD2. The CDR3 contains 16 residues. CDR1 and CDR2 (germline): LGHNA, YSLEER. With 2 bases clipped from V and 2 bases from J, the junction kept 7 bases outside the gene matches. DNA of the CDR3: TGCGCCAGCAGCCAAATCGTAGCGGGCTTCACAGATACGCAGTATTTT. Translation gives CASSQIVAGFTDTQYF.

This clonotype was seen more than once but under ten times. The chain uses TRBV7-9 and TRBJ2-2, with D maybe TRBD1 (7 bases). V was shortened by 2 bases and J by 3 bases, with 16 bases between the two germline ends. The CDR3 has 17 residues. Germline CDR1 SEHNR, CDR2 FQNEAQ (reference sequence). The DNA for the CDR3 is TGTGCCAGCAGCTTACCTATCCAGGGGGACTACACCGGGGAGCTGTTTTTT. Its translation: CASSLPIQGDYTGELFF.

As regards this clonotype: A much larger clone lies one base from this, so it may be a read error. The rearrangement joins TRBV28 to TRBJ2-7, with D possibly TRBD2 on 5 matching bases. There are 14 residues in the CDR3. Trimming shortened V by 5 bases and J by 5 bases, and 16 bases separated the two germline ends. The germline gives CDR1 MDHEN, CDR2 SYDVKM. The CDR3 sequence: CASSAPWRTHEQYV. The CDR3 coding sequence is TGTGCCAGCAGTGCTCCATGGAGGACCCACGAGCAGTACGTC.

The CDR3 DNA reads as TGTGCCAGCAGTTACTTCAGGGGGCCCTCAACTAATGAAAAACTGTTTTTT. It specifies CASSYFRGPSTNEKLFF. The chain links TRBV6-5 to TRBJ1-4; 8 bases map to TRBD1. The V and J ends lost 1 base and 0 bases, in that order; junction bases with no gene match: 4. Germline V lookup: CDR1 MNHEY, CDR2 SVGAGI. The CDR3 runs to 17 residues.

The chain joins TRBV18 to TRBJ2-7; 7 nucleotides match TRBD1. The CDR3 contains 14 residues. Germline CDR1 and CDR2: KGHSH and LQKENI. V was clipped by 5 bases and J by 2 bases; unmatched bases: 6. The CDR3 loop is CASSSIDRAYEQYF. For the CDR3, the DNA is TGTGCCAGCTCATCAATAGACAGGGCCTACGAGCAGTACTTC.

The rearrangement uses TRBV7-9 and TRBJ1-2; TRBD1 matches 9 bases. Trimming took 5 bases from V and 2 from J; bases not matched to a gene: 6. This CDR3 region has 15 residues. The V gene's germline CDR1 is SEHNR and CDR2 FQNEAQ (reference sequence). The CDR3 DNA reads as TGTGCCAGCAGCGACCCGGGACAGGGAAACTATGGCTACACCTTC. Its translation is CASSDPGQGNYGYTF. Full variable domain (rest looked up from reference TRBV7-9 and TRBJ1-2): DTGVSQNPRHKITKRGQNVTFRCDPISEHNRLYWYRQTLGQGPEFLTYFQNEAQLEKSRLLSDRFSAERPKGSFSTLEIQRTEQGDSAMYLCASSDPGQGNYGYTFGSGTRLTVV.